This T cell receptor (beta chain) was found in a study of T cell responses to AZD1222 COVID-19 vaccine. Across the whole study: Researchers grouped second doses given at about 4 or about 12 weeks into one pool. Findings and caveats of the study: Across the whole spike, CD4 TCRs peaked at regions 160-218 and 743-854. Most donors were white British, females outnumbered males, and clonal diversity was possibly underestimated. Per reports, nearly half of all spike-specific TCRs target regions that are unmutated in variants.

The CDR3 totals 14 residues. Trimming removed 11 bases from V and 3 bases from J, with 16 bases in between. Germline V CDR1 and CDR2: KGHSH, LQKENI. Clones were sequenced by immunoSEQ multiplex PCR, and TCRdb holds only the in-frame ones, with some missing. The sample includes fewer than 300,000 clones, more than 80% of them seen just once. To note about this clone: Its antigen is currently unknown.

The sequence came from an adult in good health. The source was peripheral blood, collected on day 0 of AZD1222 vaccination. The V call is TRBV18, the J call TRBJ1-4, with D tentatively TRBD1 (6 bases). CDR3 DNA sequence: TGTGCCGGAAGTGAGGACAGATCTAATGAAAAACTGTTTTTT. Its translation: CAGSEDRSNEKLFF.